This T cell receptor beta chain was observed in a study of beta chain features in type 1 diabetes. The isolated RNA, all of it, was reverse transcribed, so expressed TCRB transcripts were what got sequenced. Naive, central memory and regulatory T cell samples averaged about 3.57 million reads. Profiling relied on immunoSEQ multiplex PCR, and the TCRdb table lists in-frame clones only, not all of them. The repertoire holds 300,000 to 350,000 clones, with roughly 12% as singletons. About this clone: What it binds is unknown.

Germline CDR1 is SNHLY and CDR2 is FYNNEI. V was pared by 4 bases and J by 8 bases, with 6 bases of the junction left unmatched. CDR3 length equals 14 residues. Study outcomes and limitations: The similarity of naive, central memory and Treg TCRB repertoires appeared greater among patients than among healthy donors. Across all four CD4+ subsets, people with type 1 diabetes showed modestly shorter TCRB CDR3s.

All sorted populations exceeded 95% purity. Sequencing was done on a sample of naive CD4+ T cells from blood. The chain uses TRBV2 and TRBJ1-5; TRBD1 aligns across 9 bases. The clonotype was recovered from a woman under 30 with type 1 diabetes. The CDR3 loop reads CASSVGQGWKPQHF. The CDR3 DNA reads as TGTGCCAGCAGTGTCGGACAGGGGTGGAAGCCCCAGCATTTT.